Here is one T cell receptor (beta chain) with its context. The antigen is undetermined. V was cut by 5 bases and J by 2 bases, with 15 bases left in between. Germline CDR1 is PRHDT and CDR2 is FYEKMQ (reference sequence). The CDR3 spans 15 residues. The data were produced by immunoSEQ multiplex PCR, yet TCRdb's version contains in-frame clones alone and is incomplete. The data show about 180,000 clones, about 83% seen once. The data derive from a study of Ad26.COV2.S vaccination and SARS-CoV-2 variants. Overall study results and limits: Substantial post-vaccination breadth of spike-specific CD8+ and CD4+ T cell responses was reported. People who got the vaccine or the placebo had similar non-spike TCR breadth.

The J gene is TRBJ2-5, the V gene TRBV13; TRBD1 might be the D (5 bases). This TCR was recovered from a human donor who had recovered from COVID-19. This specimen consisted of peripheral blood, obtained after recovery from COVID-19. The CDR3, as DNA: TGTGCCAGCAGCCTTGGCGGACACTATCAAGAGACCCAGTACTTC. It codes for CASSLGGHYQETQYF.